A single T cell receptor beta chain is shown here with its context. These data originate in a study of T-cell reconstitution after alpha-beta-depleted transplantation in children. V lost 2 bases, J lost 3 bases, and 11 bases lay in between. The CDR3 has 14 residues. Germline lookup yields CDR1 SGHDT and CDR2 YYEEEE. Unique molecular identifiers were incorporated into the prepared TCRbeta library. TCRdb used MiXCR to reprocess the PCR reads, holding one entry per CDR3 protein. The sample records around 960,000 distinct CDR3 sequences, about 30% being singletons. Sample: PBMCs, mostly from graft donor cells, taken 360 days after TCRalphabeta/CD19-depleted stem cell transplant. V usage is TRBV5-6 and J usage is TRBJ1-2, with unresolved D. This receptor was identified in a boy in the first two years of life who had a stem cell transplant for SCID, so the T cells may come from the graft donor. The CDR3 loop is CASSFVASDYGYTF. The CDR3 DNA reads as TGTGCCAGCAGCTTCGTCGCAAGTGACTATGGCTACACCTTC.